The rows below give T cell receptor beta chains drawn from one sample of a study of CD8 T cells in ankylosing spondylitis. A single record per CDR3 protein comes from TCRdb applying MiXCR to the 5' RACE reads. The table lists 400,000 or so distinct CDR3 sequences, roughly 26% of them singletons, with 0.89% in the top ten. The sample comprised blood, either unsorted or a sorted T cell fraction (not recorded which). These receptors were collected from a male donor with ankylosing spondylitis. Both conserved end residues are part of each CDR3. The order of the fields is D gene, clone size, V gene, J gene, CDR3 protein, CDR3 DNA. A D gene is named only where the DNA matches it firmly. Where a row states a size, it is once, few, many or the class of an expanded clone; other rows omit it.

>-|-|TRBV11-3|TRBJ2-1
CASSPLGVSSYNEQFF
TGTGCCAGCAGCCCTCTTGGGGTTAGCTCCTACAATGAGCAGTTCTTC
>-|-|TRBV11-2|TRBJ2-2
CASSPGTRRDTGELFF
TGTGCCAGCAGCCCCGGGACAAGAAGGGACACCGGGGAGCTGTTTTTT
>-|once|TRBV20-1|TRBJ2-7
CSAVGGTPDEQYF
TGCAGTGCCGTGGGCGGGACCCCCGACGAGCAGTACTTC
>-|few|TRBV20-1|TRBJ2-5
CSAGRVEETQYF
TGCAGTGCGGGGCGGGTGGAAGAGACCCAGTACTTC
>TRBD1|-|TRBV4-2|TRBJ1-2
CASSRDRVNYGYTF
TGTGCCAGCAGCCGTGACAGGGTCAACTATGGCTACACCTTC
>-|many|TRBV7-2|TRBJ2-1
CASSLAGRNYNEQFF
TGTGCCAGCAGCTTAGCGGGACGAAACTACAATGAGCAGTTCTTC
>-|-|TRBV6-1|TRBJ1-2
CASSAVPRGGYTF
TGTGCCAGCAGTGCCGTACCAAGGGGTGGCTACACCTTC
>-|many|TRBV3-1|TRBJ1-1
CASSQPQGKAEAFF
TGTGCCAGCAGCCAGCCTCAGGGGAAGGCTGAAGCTTTCTTT
>TRBD2|-|TRBV9|TRBJ2-1
CASSVGTSGSSYNEQFF
TGTGCCAGCAGCGTAGGGACTAGCGGGAGCTCCTACAATGAGCAGTTCTTC
>TRBD1|-|TRBV20-1|TRBJ1-4
CSAEPGTGGEKLFF
TGCAGTGCAGAGCCCGGGACAGGGGGTGAAAAACTGTTTTTT
>-|many|TRBV4-1|TRBJ2-1
CASSQGSRANEQFF
TGCGCCAGCAGCCAAGGGAGCCGGGCCAATGAGCAGTTCTTC
>-|few|TRBV6-6|TRBJ1-4
CASSFNSDEKLFF
TGTGCCAGCAGTTTCAACAGTGATGAAAAACTGTTTTTT
>TRBD2|-|TRBV24-1|TRBJ2-1
CATSDPIYGRDNEQFF
TGTGCCACCAGTGACCCAATTTACGGGAGGGACAATGAGCAGTTCTTC
>TRBD2|-|TRBV9|TRBJ2-1
CASSVANSGSSYNEQFF
TGTGCCAGCAGCGTAGCCAATAGCGGGAGCTCCTACAATGAGCAGTTCTTC
>-|once|TRBV24-1|TRBJ2-5
CATSGVDLETQYF
TGTGCCACCAGTGGTGTAGATTTGGAGACCCAGTACTTC
>-|-|TRBV11-1|TRBJ2-2
CASSSPLSGEAGELFF
TGTGCCAGCAGCTCCCCCCTTTCTGGGGAGGCCGGGGAGCTGTTTTTT
>TRBD1|few|TRBV12-3/TRBV12-4|TRBJ2-7
CASSLRGQGFYEQYF
TGTGCCAGCAGTTTAAGGGGACAGGGGTTTTACGAGCAGTACTTC
>-|-|TRBV6-2/TRBV6-3|TRBJ2-1
CASSGPRRAGNEQFF
TGTGCCAGCAGCGGCCCTAGGAGGGCCGGGAATGAGCAGTTCTTC
>TRBD1|few|TRBV6-5|TRBJ1-1
CASSYGADVDRPEAFF
TGTGCCAGCAGTTACGGGGCGGACGTGGACAGGCCTGAAGCTTTCTTT
>-|-|TRBV4-2|TRBJ1-1
CASSRGGQNTEAFF
TGTGCCAGCAGCCGCGGAGGACAGAACACTGAAGCTTTCTTT
>TRBD1|few|TRBV29-1|TRBJ2-1
CSVYGQGENYNEQFF
TGCAGCGTTTACGGACAGGGGGAGAACTACAATGAGCAGTTCTTC
>-|-|TRBV7-2|TRBJ2-3
CASSSIGDPSTDTQYF
TGTGCCAGCAGCTCCATCGGGGACCCTAGCACAGATACGCAGTATTTT
>TRBD2|many|TRBV20-1|TRBJ2-1
CSARGAGAGYNEQFF
TGCAGTGCTAGAGGAGCGGGAGCCGGGTACAATGAGCAGTTCTTC
>TRBD2|-|TRBV5-5|TRBJ2-3
CASSLGGSGGDTQYF
TGTGCCAGCAGCTTGGGGGGTAGCGGGGGAGATACGCAGTATTTT
>-|-|TRBV20-1|TRBJ2-2
CSARPSRATGELFF
TGCAGTGCTAGGCCCTCCCGGGCCACCGGGGAGCTGTTTTTT
>TRBD1|few|TRBV2|TRBJ1-2
CASKDGDRVYGYTF
TGTGCCAGTAAAGACGGGGACAGGGTCTATGGCTACACCTTC
>-|-|TRBV7-9|TRBJ2-6
CASSLAGTPGANVLTF
TGTGCCAGCAGCTTAGCGGGGACACCTGGGGCCAACGTCCTGACTTTC
>-|-|TRBV20-1|TRBJ1-1
CSADDGRSAQAFF
TGCAGTGCAGATGACGGACGGAGCGCTCAAGCTTTCTTT
>-|-|TRBV6-1|TRBJ1-6
CASSPNDDADPLHF
TGTGCCAGCAGTCCAAACGATGACGCCGATCCCCTCCACTTT
>-|-|TRBV10-3|TRBJ2-2
CAIRATGTGELFF
TGTGCCATCAGGGCTACGGGGACCGGGGAGCTGTTTTTT
>-|few|TRBV15|TRBJ1-5
CATSRKQGNQPQHF
TGTGCCACCAGCAGGAAACAGGGCAATCAGCCCCAGCATTTT